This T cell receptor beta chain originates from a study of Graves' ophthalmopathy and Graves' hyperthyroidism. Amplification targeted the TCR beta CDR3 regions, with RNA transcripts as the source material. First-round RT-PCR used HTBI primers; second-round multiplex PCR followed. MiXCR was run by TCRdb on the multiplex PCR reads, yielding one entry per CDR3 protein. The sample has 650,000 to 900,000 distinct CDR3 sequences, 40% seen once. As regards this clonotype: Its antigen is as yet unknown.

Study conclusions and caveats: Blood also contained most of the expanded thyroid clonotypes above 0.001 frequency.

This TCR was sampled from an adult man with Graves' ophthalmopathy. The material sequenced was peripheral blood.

CDR3 DNA sequence: TGTGCCAGTAGTTCAATAGGACAGGGTCGTCCCAGGGAGCTGTTTTTT. Residues: CASSSIGQGRPRELFF. V and J are TRBV19 and TRBJ2-2, with 8 positions matching TRBD1. This CDR3 region has 16 residues. Losses at the gene ends were 5 bases for V and 9 bases for J; bases not matched to a gene: 14. Germline V gene lookup returns CDR1 LNHDA and CDR2 SQIVND (reference sequence). The full variable domain, with the rest looked up from reference TRBV19 and TRBJ2-2, is DGGITQSPKYLFRKEGQNVTLSCEQNLNHDAMYWYRQDPGQGLRLIYYSQIVNDFQKGDIAEGYSVSREKKESFPLTVTSAQKNPTAFYLCASSSIGQGRPRELFFGEGSRLTVL.